A selection of T cell receptor beta chains follows, all from one sample in a study of T cells expressing NK-cell markers. TCRdb processed the 5' RACE reads again and assigns one entry to each CDR3 protein, with no DNA. The sample table includes about 260,000 distinct CDR3 sequences. Input material: blood T cells: a sorted CD56 or NKG2C T cell subset, CD4+ or CD8+ T cells, or bulk PBMC T cells (not recorded which). The source is a woman aged 18 to 75 in good health. Each CDR3 is given with its conserved first and last residue.

v_call	j_call	cdr3_aa
TRBV18	TRBJ2-3	CASSSTGVDTQYF
TRBV4-3	TRBJ2-7	CASSQELAGREQYF
TRBV4-3	TRBJ1-4	CASSQDKGANTNEKLFF
TRBV11-2	TRBJ2-6	CASSTGQTSGANVLTF
TRBV25-1	TRBJ2-3	CASSESGLASDTQYF
TRBV27	TRBJ2-5	CASSSRQIGTSEPGRTQYF
TRBV3-1	TRBJ2-1	CASTSNGLSGRLGTSDGEQFF
TRBV18	TRBJ1-6	CASSKDRDNSPLHF
TRBV7-2	TRBJ1-6	CASSLGQGPSPLHF
TRBV5-6	TRBJ2-7	CASSGDRNYEQYF
TRBV9	TRBJ2-5	CASSVGGRAQETQYF
TRBV4-2	TRBJ1-1	CASSQERQKNTEAFF
TRBV20-1	TRBJ2-5	CSARDPFGLETQYF
TRBV10-3	TRBJ2-7	CAIRDVSSYEQYF
TRBV27	TRBJ2-3	CASSRSTGPGGTDTQYF
TRBV20-1	TRBJ2-3	CSALPDTDTQYF
TRBV20-1	TRBJ1-5	CSATQGDNQPQHF
TRBV20-1	TRBJ2-1	CSARDKGQGTEQFF
TRBV28	TRBJ2-1	CAGTSGRSSYNEQFF
TRBV14	TRBJ2-1	CASSQLTRNEQFF